The T cell receptor beta chain described here comes from a study of blood T cell repertoires in COVID-19. Study at large: From the United States, Italy and Spain came samples of acute and convalescent COVID-19. T cells, B-cell-depleted T cells, or PBMCs supplied cDNA or gDNA.

Original processing notes: Amplification from reference gene primers served as the basis for estimated nucleated cell counts. Data came from immunoSEQ multiplex PCR; TCRdb stores just in-frame clones and leaves some out. V and J calls and clone size are as listed in that table; D and trimming were resolved from the DNA. The profile shows roughly 88,000 clones, about 90% of them singletons. Unmatched junction bases numbered 9, after V lost 6 bases and J lost 0 bases. The CDR3 loop spans 16 amino acids. CDR1 and CDR2 from the germline V gene are SEHNR and FQNEAQ (reference sequence). Material for sequencing was peripheral blood. This chain uses TRBV7-9 with TRBJ2-3; 7 positions match TRBD2. The source is a woman in her forties or fifties in a cohort sampled during active COVID-19. CDR3 protein: CASRLIREGSTDTQYF. CDR3 nucleotide sequence: TGTGCCAGCAGACTGATCAGGGAGGGGAGCACAGATACGCAGTATTTT.